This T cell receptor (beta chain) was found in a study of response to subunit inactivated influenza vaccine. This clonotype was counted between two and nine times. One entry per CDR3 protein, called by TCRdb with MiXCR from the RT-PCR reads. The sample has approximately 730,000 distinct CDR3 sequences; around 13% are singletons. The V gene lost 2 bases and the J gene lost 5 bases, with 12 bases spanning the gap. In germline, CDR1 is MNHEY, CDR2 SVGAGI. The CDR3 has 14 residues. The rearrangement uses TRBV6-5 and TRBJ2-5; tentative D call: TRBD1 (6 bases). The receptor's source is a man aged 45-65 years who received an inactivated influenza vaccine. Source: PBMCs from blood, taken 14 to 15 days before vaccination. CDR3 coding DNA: TGTGCCAGCAGTTACCGGACAGACAGGGAGACCCAGTACTTC. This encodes CASSYRTDRETQYF.